Here is one T cell receptor (beta chain) with its context. Its antigen is as yet unknown. Other nucleotide sequences from this sample produce the same CDR3. The source of the sample is a study of T cell responses to AZD1222 COVID-19 vaccine. Overall study context: The analysis combined second doses at about 4 or about 12 weeks. Study-level points and caveats: Scientists sampled the repertoires only once the peak T cell response had passed. Baseline serostatus was positive in only five to seven AZD1222 recipients.

TCRdb's copy holds only in-frame clones and misses some; the assay was immunoSEQ multiplex PCR. The sample includes around 100,000 clones, around nine tenths of them seen just once. CDR1 is SGHRS and CDR2 is YFSETQ in the germline V gene. The V and J ends lost 0 bases and 6 bases respectively, with 2 bases between them. The CDR3 length is 11 residues. The receptor was derived from an adult in good health. The V and J genes are TRBV5-1 and TRBJ2-3; D gene ambiguous. The sample was peripheral blood, taken on day 0 of AZD1222 vaccination. This chain's CDR3 is CASSLGDTQYF. DNA of the CDR3: TGCGCCAGCAGCTTGGGTGATACGCAGTATTTT.